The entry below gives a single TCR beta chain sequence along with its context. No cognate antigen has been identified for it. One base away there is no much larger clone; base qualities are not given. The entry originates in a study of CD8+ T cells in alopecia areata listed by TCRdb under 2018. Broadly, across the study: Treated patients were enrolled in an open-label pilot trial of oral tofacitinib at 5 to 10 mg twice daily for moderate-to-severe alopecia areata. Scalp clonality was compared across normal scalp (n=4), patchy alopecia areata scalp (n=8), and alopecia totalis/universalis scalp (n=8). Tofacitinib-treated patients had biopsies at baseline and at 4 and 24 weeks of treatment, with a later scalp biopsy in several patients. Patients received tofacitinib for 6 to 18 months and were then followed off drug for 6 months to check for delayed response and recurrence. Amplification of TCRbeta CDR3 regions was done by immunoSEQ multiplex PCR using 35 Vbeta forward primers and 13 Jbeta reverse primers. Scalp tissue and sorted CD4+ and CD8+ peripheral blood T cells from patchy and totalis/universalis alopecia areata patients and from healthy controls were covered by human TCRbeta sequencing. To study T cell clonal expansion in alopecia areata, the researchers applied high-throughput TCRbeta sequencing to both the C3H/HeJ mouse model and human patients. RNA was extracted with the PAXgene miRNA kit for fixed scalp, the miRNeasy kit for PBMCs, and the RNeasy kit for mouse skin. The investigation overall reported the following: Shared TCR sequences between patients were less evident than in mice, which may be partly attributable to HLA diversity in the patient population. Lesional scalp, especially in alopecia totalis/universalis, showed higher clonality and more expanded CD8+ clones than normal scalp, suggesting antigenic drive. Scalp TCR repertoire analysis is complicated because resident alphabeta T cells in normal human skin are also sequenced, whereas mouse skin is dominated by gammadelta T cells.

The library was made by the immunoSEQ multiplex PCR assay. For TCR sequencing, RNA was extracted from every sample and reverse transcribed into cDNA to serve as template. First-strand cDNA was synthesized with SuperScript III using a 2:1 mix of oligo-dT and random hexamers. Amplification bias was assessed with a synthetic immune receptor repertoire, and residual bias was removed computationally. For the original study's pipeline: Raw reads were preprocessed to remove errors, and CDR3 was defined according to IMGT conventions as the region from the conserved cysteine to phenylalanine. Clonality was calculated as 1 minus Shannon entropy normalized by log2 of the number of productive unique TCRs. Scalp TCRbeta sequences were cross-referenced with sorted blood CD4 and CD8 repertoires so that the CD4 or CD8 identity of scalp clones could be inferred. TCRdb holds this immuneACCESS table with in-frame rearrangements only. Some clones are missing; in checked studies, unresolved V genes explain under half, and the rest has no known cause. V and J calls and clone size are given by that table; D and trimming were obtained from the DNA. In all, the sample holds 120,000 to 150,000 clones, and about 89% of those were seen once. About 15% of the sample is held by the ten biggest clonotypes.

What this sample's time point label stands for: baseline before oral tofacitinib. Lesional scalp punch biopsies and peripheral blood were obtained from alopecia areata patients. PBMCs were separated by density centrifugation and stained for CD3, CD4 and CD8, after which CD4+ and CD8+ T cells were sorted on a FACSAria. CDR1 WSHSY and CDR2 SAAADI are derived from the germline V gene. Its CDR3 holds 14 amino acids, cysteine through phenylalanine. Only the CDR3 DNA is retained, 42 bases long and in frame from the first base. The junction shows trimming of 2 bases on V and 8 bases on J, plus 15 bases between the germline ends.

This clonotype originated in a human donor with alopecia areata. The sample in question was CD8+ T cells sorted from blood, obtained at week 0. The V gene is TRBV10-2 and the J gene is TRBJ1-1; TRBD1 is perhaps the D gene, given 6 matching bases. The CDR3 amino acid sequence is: CASSEPNRALEAFF. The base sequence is TGCGCCAGCAGTGAGCCGAACAGGGCGCTAGAAGCTTTCTTT.